This TCR beta chain was observed in a study of shared clonotypes between healthy human individuals. Study details: Per donor, three plates held CD4 naive cells, three held CD4 memory, two held CD8 naive and one held CD8 memory. General observations from the study: Non-shared clonotypes displayed generation probabilities falling below those of clonotypes present in all four donors.

For this clone: Its antigen is unidentified.

Only in-frame clones appear in the TCRdb table, and some are missing; sequencing was by immunoSEQ multiplex PCR. The table has 600,000 to 750,000 clones, 80% to 95% seen once; the top ten hold 30% to 35%. The CDR3 extends over 17 amino acids. Germline V CDR1 and CDR2: SGHKS, YYEKEE (reference sequence). V lost 0 bases, J lost 1 base, and 14 bases lay in between. CD8 memory was a combination that joined CD45RO+ cells with CCR7-negative CD45RA+ TemRA cells. The source is a young man in good health. Some clones in this sample may be carry-over from other donors' samples. Sample: memory CD8+ T cells from PBMCs. Subset of the sample: CD45RO+ cells pooled with CCR7-negative TemRA cells. V is TRBV5-5 and J is TRBJ1-5; D is uncertain. The CDR3 DNA reads TGTGCCAGCAGCTTGGTCGGCGGTTCAAGGAGCAATCAGCCCCAGCATTTT. It translates to CASSLVGGSRSNQPQHF. Variable domain in full (rest from reference TRBV5-5 and TRBJ1-5): DAGVTQSPTHLIKTRGQQVTLRCSPISGHKSVSWYQQVLGQGPQFIFQYYEKEERGRGNFPDRFSARQFPNYSSELNVNALLLGDSALYLCASSLVGGSRSNQPQHFGDGTRLSIL.